A selection of T cell receptor beta chains follows, all from one sample in a study of CD8 T cells in Susac syndrome. TCRdb passed the immunoSEQ multiplex PCR reads through MiXCR, listing each CDR3 protein once. The sample contains about 130,000 distinct CDR3 sequences, just under 95% of which appear only once. Sequencing used CD8+ T cells from PBMCs. The receptor set was obtained from a human donor with Susac syndrome. The CDR3 runs from the conserved cysteine through the conserved F or W. A D gene is named only where the DNA matches it firmly. Size tells how often a clone was seen (once, few, many) or the class of an expanded clone, and some rows leave it out.

D gene	CDR3 length	V gene	clone size	J gene	CDR3 protein	CDR3 DNA
.	15	TRBV9	.	TRBJ2-7	CASSVGGGGTYEQYF	TGTGCCAGCAGCGTAGGTGGCGGAGGCACCTACGAGCAGTACTTC
TRBD1	15	TRBV20-1	.	TRBJ2-7	CSARDSTGGTYEQYF	TGCAGTGCTAGAGATTCGACAGGGGGCACTTACGAGCAGTACTTC
TRBD1	16	TRBV11-2	.	TRBJ2-7	CASSLAMGQSDYEQYF	TGTGCCAGCAGCTTAGCGATGGGACAGTCGGACTACGAGCAGTACTTC
.	18	TRBV4-1	.	TRBJ2-5	CASSPTLVFSGNQETQYF	TGCGCCAGCAGCCCGACTTTAGTATTTAGCGGCAACCAAGAGACCCAGTACTTC
.	15	TRBV7-2	.	TRBJ2-1	CASSPLDVSYNEQFF	TGTGCCAGCAGCCCCCTCGATGTCTCCTACAATGAGCAGTTCTTC
.	13	TRBV9	.	TRBJ2-7	CASSVGDVYEQYF	TGTGCCAGCAGCGTCGGGGACGTCTACGAGCAGTACTTC
.	11	TRBV20-1	.	TRBJ1-1	CSVLVNTEAFF	TGCAGTGTTCTCGTGAACACTGAAGCTTTCTTT
TRBD1	16	TRBV5-1	.	TRBJ1-5	CASSLAPGQSNQPQHF	TGCGCCAGCAGCTTGGCACCGGGACAGAGCAATCAGCCCCAGCATTTT
.	13	TRBV20-1	once	TRBJ2-7	CSAISGLSYEQYF	TGCAGTGCTATTAGCGGATTATCCTACGAGCAGTACTTC
.	12	TRBV9	.	TRBJ2-5	CASSGPGETQYF	TGTGCCAGCAGCGGGCCGGGGGAGACCCAGTACTTC
.	12	TRBV12-3/TRBV12-4	.	TRBJ2-5	CASASVQETQYF	TGTGCCAGCGCCAGTGTGCAAGAGACCCAGTACTTC
TRBD2	19	TRBV11-2	.	TRBJ2-5	CASSLVGASLAGGRETQYF	TGTGCCAGCAGCTTAGTCGGGGCCTCACTAGCGGGAGGGCGGGAGACCCAGTACTTC
.	14	TRBV5-6	.	TRBJ1-1	CASSLRYITTEAFF	TGTGCCAGCAGCTTGCGATACATAACCACTGAAGCTTTCTTT
.	11	TRBV30	.	TRBJ2-7	CAWSEGHEQYF	TGTGCCTGGAGTGAGGGCCACGAGCAGTACTTC
TRBD2	17	TRBV27	.	TRBJ2-5	CASSPLAGVEVVETQYF	TGTGCCAGCAGCCCACTAGCGGGAGTTGAGGTCGTAGAGACCCAGTACTTC
TRBD1	12	TRBV4-1	.	TRBJ2-7	CASSQTGDEQYF	TGCGCCAGCAGCCAGACAGGGGACGAGCAGTACTTC
.	16	TRBV9	.	TRBJ1-2	CASSVVTGGPGISYTF	TGTGCCAGCAGCGTAGTAACCGGCGGGCCCGGGATTAGCTACACCTTC
TRBD1	16	TRBV9	.	TRBJ1-1	CASSAPTGVPESEAFF	TGTGCCAGCAGCGCGCCTACAGGGGTCCCGGAGTCTGAAGCTTTCTTT
TRBD1	14	TRBV27	.	TRBJ1-2	CASSLTGTGGGYTF	TGTGCCAGCAGTTTAACCGGGACAGGGGGTGGCTACACCTTC
.	15	TRBV27	.	TRBJ1-5	CASSSLQLNDQPQHF	TGTGCCAGCAGTTCATTACAGTTAAACGATCAGCCCCAGCATTTT
.	19	TRBV13	.	TRBJ2-1	CASSSTLAPRTSSYNEQFF	TGTGCCAGCAGCTCGACACTAGCACCCCGGACGAGCTCCTACAATGAGCAGTTCTTC
.	15	TRBV27	once	TRBJ2-2	CASRVESIGSGELFF	TGTGCCAGCAGGGTTGAGTCGATTGGGTCCGGGGAGCTGTTTTTT
.	14	TRBV15	.	TRBJ2-1	CATSTGLGYNEQFF	TGTGCCACCAGCACGGGACTGGGATACAATGAGCAGTTCTTC